The 24 T cell receptor beta chains below were found in one sample sequenced in a study of blood T cell repertoires in COVID-19. This table comes from immunoSEQ multiplex PCR, and its TCRdb copy is limited to in-frame clones, with some not included. The sample carries around 200,000 clones, just over 85% recorded once. The sample taken for sequencing was PBMCs or T cells enriched from blood (not recorded which). All receptors derive from a woman aged 40 to 50 with acute COVID-19.

The rearrangement uses TRBV10-3 and TRBJ1-4; D unresolved. CDR1 is ENHRY and CDR2 is SYGVKD in the germline V gene. V lost 3 bases to trimming and J lost 7 bases, with 9 bases between them. The CDR3 contains 13 residues. As DNA, the CDR3 is TGTGCCATCAGTGAATCGGGTGGTGAAAAACTGTTTTTT. This sequence encodes CAISESGGEKLFF.

Here the CDR3 DNA reads TGTGCCAGCAGTTTAGAGAGGGGGACTAACTATGGCTACACCTTC. This sequence encodes CASSLERGTNYGYTF. The rearrangement uses TRBV28 and TRBJ1-2, with D perhaps matching TRBD1 (6 bases). The CDR3 sequence is 15 residues long. V was cut by 2 bases and J by 0 bases, with 10 bases left in between. Germline V gene sequence: CDR1 MDHEN, CDR2 SYDVKM.

This chain links TRBV10-3 with TRBJ1-5; a weak D match, TRBD1 (6 bases). Germline CDR1 and CDR2: ENHRY and SYGVKD. The V end lost 7 bases, the J end lost 3 bases, and 10 bases lay between the germline ends. The CDR3 has 13 amino acids. The CDR3 spells CAITGQPNQPQHF. The CDR3 DNA follows: TGTGCCATCACCGGACAGCCCAATCAGCCCCAGCATTTT.

This rearrangement joins TRBV2 to TRBJ2-3; 8 bases fit TRBD1. The V and J ends lost 7 bases and 2 bases, in that order; junction bases with no gene match: 8. CDR1 is SNHLY and CDR2 is FYNNEI in the germline V gene. The CDR3 totals 15 residues. CDR3 in DNA: TGTGCCAGCAAGGACAGGGCGTTTCTCACAGATACGCAGTATTTT. Translated, it gives CASKDRAFLTDTQYF.

On this clone: The junction departs from the called germline gene at one end, perhaps through a read error. The chain couples TRBV6-1 to TRBJ2-3, with a weak D call TRBD1 (5 bases). The CDR3 runs 16 residues. Looked up from germline, CDR1 is MNHNS and CDR2 is SASEGT. The CDR3: CASTEGSGKGADTQYF. CDR3 DNA: TGTGCCAGCACTGAAGGGTCAGGGAAAGGGGCAGATACGCAGTATTTT.

V usage is TRBV7-9 and J usage is TRBJ2-1, with a weak D call TRBD2 (5 bases). Looked up from germline, CDR1 is SEHNR and CDR2 is FQNEAQ (reference sequence). This CDR3 is built from 12 residues. The V and J ends lost 5 bases and 9 bases respectively, with 11 bases between them. The CDR3 coding sequence is TGTGCCAGCAGCCTAACAGAGGGTGAGCAGTTCTTC. Its translation: CASSLTEGEQFF.

This clone appeared once. The rearrangement links TRBV11-2 to TRBJ2-1; TRBD2 agrees at 10 bases. With 4 bases clipped from V and 8 bases from J, the junction kept 14 bases outside the gene matches. In germline, CDR1 is SGHAT, CDR2 FQNNGV. The CDR3 has 17 amino acids. This CDR3 is CASSSNSVAGGLDEQFF. The CDR3 DNA sequence: TGTGCCAGCAGCTCCAACTCCGTAGCGGGGGGCCTCGATGAGCAGTTCTTC. Together with reference TRBV11-2 and TRBJ2-1, the CDR3 gives the full variable domain: EAGVAQSPRYKIIEKRQSVAFWCNPISGHATLYWYQQILGQGPKLLIQFQNNGVVDDSQLPKDRFSAERLKGVDSTLKIQPAKLEDSAVYLCASSSNSVAGGLDEQFFGPGTRLTVL.

The chain employs TRBV20-1 and TRBJ1-2; no firm D call. The germline V and J ends were trimmed by 3 bases and 4 bases, with 9 bases remaining between them. The germline V gene has CDR1 DFQATT and CDR2 SNEGSKA (reference sequence). This CDR3 has 12 residues. CDR3 nucleotide sequence: TGCAGTGCTAGTTACCGGGGCTATGGCTACACCTTC. This gives the protein CSASYRGYGYTF.

The chain uses TRBV28 and TRBJ1-1, with D tentatively TRBD1 (5 bases). The V and J ends lost 7 bases and 5 bases respectively, with 17 bases between them. The V gene's germline CDR1 is MDHEN and CDR2 SYDVKM. This CDR3 is built from 14 residues. DNA for the CDR3: TGTGCCAGCACCTTAGGGGTTGTACAGACTGAAGCTTTCTTT. It translates to CASTLGVVQTEAFF.

This rearrangement joins TRBV6-5 to TRBJ1-2, with D possibly being TRBD1 (6 bases). With 2 bases removed from V and 4 bases from J, the gap between germline ends came to 11 bases. Germline CDR1 MNHEY, CDR2 SVGAGI. The CDR3 is made up of 14 amino acids. The CDR3 nucleotides read TGTGCCAGCAGTTACGAGGCCAGGGGCTATGGCTACACCTTC. Translation gives CASSYEARGYGYTF.

The rearrangement uses TRBV19 and TRBJ1-5; a weak D match, TRBD1 (5 bases). CDR1 and CDR2 (germline): LNHDA, SQIVND (reference sequence). The germline V and J ends were trimmed by 8 bases and 2 bases, with 16 bases remaining between them. CDR3 size: 15 residues. DNA for the CDR3: TGTGCCAGTCTGGCCGGGGGGGAGGGCAATCAGCCCCAGCATTTT. Its protein product is CASLAGGEGNQPQHF.

This clone occurred a few times. The gene calls are TRBV21-1 and TRBJ2-5; the table's D call, TRBD1, was not checked against the DNA. TRBV21-1 is recorded as a pseudogene. The CDR3 is made up of 20 amino acids. CDR3 nucleotides: TGTGCCAGCAGCAAATACACCACAGGCGCCTCTCAGGGATCCCAAGAGACCCAGTACTTC. Amino acid sequence: CASSKYTTGASQGSQETQYF.

CDR3 amino acids: CASSSYSNQPQHF. The CDR3 bases are TGTGCCAGCAGTAGTTATAGCAATCAGCCCCAGCATTTT. The J gene is TRBJ1-5, the V gene TRBV5-6; no definite D call. Trimming took off 5 bases at V and 0 bases at J, with 6 bases between the two ends. The CDR3 contains 13 residues. Germline V gene lookup returns CDR1 SGHDT and CDR2 YYEEEE.

This chain joins TRBV4-3 and TRBJ2-2; 7 bases agree with TRBD1. CDR3 length equals 15 residues. CDR1 is LGHNA, CDR2 YSLEER, per germline. Germline trimming cut 6 bases from V and 6 bases from J; bases unmatched to any gene: 10. The CDR3 loop reads CASRHYDREPGELFF. DNA of the CDR3: TGCGCCAGCAGACACTACGACAGGGAGCCCGGGGAGCTGTTTTTT.

This chain connects TRBV5-4 to TRBJ2-1; 7 bases map to TRBD1. Germline CDR1 and CDR2: SGHNT and YYREEE (reference sequence). The CDR3 is 16 residues long. V lost 4 bases to trimming and J lost 0 bases; unmatched junction nucleotides: 7. The CDR3 DNA reads as TGTGCCAGCAGCGACAAGGACAGGAGCTCCTACAATGAGCAGTTCTTC. Translated, it gives CASSDKDRSSYNEQFF.

In this sample, this clone turned up a few times. The chain employs TRBV14 and TRBJ2-3; TRBD2 aligns across 7 bases. V lost 4 bases and J lost 2; bases outside the gene matches: 9. CDR3 length: 16 amino acids. Germline V gene data show CDR1 as SGHDN and CDR2 as FVKESK. CDR3 sequence: CASSRRRLASTDTQYF. In DNA, the CDR3 is TGTGCCAGCAGCCGTCGAAGACTAGCATCCACAGATACGCAGTATTTT.

This chain connects TRBV7-9 to TRBJ2-3, with 8 bases fitting TRBD1. Germline V lookup: CDR1 SEHNR, CDR2 FQNEAQ (reference sequence). CDR3 length equals 16 residues. The V and J ends lost 5 bases and 1 base, in that order; junction bases with no gene match: 8. CDR3 DNA: TGTGCCAGCAGCGCTCAGGGGGCCGTTCGCACAGATACGCAGTATTTT. It specifies CASSAQGAVRTDTQYF.

The chain carries TRBV6-5 and TRBJ2-3, with TRBD2 matching 10 bases. Germline lookup yields CDR1 MNHEY and CDR2 SVGAGI. V lost 5 bases to trimming and J lost 6 bases; unmatched junction nucleotides: 8. The CDR3 has 15 amino acids. The CDR3 DNA reads as TGTGCCAGCAGTCTAGCGGGGGCGACCCTTGATACGCAGTATTTT. It codes for CASSLAGATLDTQYF.

The chain uses TRBV2 and TRBJ2-1; the match to TRBD1 covers 10 bases. This CDR3 region has 15 residues. V was pared by 6 bases and J by 3 bases, with 5 bases of the junction left unmatched. Germline V gives CDR1 SNHLY, CDR2 FYNNEI. This CDR3 is CASRPGTGDYNEQFF. CDR3 DNA: TGTGCCAGCAGGCCCGGGACAGGGGACTACAATGAGCAGTTCTTC.

This rearrangement joins TRBV20-1 to TRBJ1-5, with D tentatively TRBD1 (5 bases). Trimming took 3 bases from V and 6 from J, leaving 15 bases between them. The CDR3 spans 14 residues. CDR1 is DFQATT, CDR2 SNEGSKA, per germline (reference sequence). CDR3 in amino acids: CSASALGGSQPQHF. The CDR3 region has the DNA TGCAGTGCTAGTGCCTTGGGGGGAAGTCAGCCCCAGCATTTT.

The V gene is TRBV2, the J gene TRBJ2-2, with D tentatively TRBD2 (7 bases). The CDR3 is 14 residues long. Between the trimmed V and J ends, which lost 4 bases and 6 bases, there was a span of 12 bases. From germline, CDR1 is SNHLY and CDR2 FYNNEI. The CDR3 loop is CASSVGGLSGELFF. The CDR3 bases are TGTGCCAGCAGTGTGGGGGGGCTCTCCGGGGAGCTGTTTTTT.

This chain connects TRBV12-3 or TRBV12-4 to TRBJ2-5; 9 bases fit TRBD1. CDR3 length: 13 amino acids. The trim removed 5 bases at V and 5 bases at J, leaving 3 bases unmatched. The chain's CDR3 is CASSQQGAETQYF. DNA for the CDR3: TGTGCCAGCAGTCAACAGGGGGCCGAGACCCAGTACTTC.

The CDR3 protein is CASSFAGQLAPTNEKLFF. CDR3 in DNA: TGCGCCAGCAGCTTCGCTGGACAGCTAGCTCCAACTAATGAAAAACTGTTTTTT. The chain combines TRBV5-1 with TRBJ1-4; D might be TRBD1 (6 bases). Germline V gives CDR1 SGHRS, CDR2 YFSETQ. The CDR3 length is 18 residues. Trimming removed 2 bases from V and 0 bases from J, with 17 bases in between.

The chain joins TRBV11-2 to TRBJ2-1; a weak D match, TRBD1 (5 bases). The CDR3 runs 15 residues. The V gene lost 4 bases and the J gene lost 7 bases, with 17 bases spanning the gap. In germline, CDR1 is SGHAT, CDR2 FQNNGV. For the CDR3, the DNA is TGTGCCAGCAGCTCTTTTCTCGACCCAGGGAATGAGCAGTTCTTC. Translated: CASSSFLDPGNEQFF.